A single sample is the source of the 4 T cell receptor beta chains below, sequenced in a study of cytomegalovirus exposure and HLA in healthy donors. PCR primers comprised 60 Vbeta and 13 Jbeta primers. Sequenced by immunoSEQ multiplex PCR; TCRdb stores in-frame clones only, minus some. The sample carries under 200,000 clones, roughly 77% recorded once. Sequenced sample: PBMCs. These receptors originate from a male donor in good health and CMV-seropositive.

The CDR3 sequence is CASSHAGWVEDGYTF. The CDR3, as DNA: TGTGCCAGCAGCCACGCAGGGTGGGTAGAGGATGGCTACACCTTC. The chain recombines TRBV11-2 with TRBJ1-2; possibly TRBD1 for D (5 bases). With 5 bases removed from V and 6 bases from J, the gap between germline ends came to 19 bases. This CDR3 has 15 amino acids. Germline assignment: CDR1 SGHAT and CDR2 FQNNGV.

V is TRBV6-1 and J is TRBJ1-5; 9 bases are shared with TRBD1. Germline V gene sequence: CDR1 MNHNS, CDR2 SASEGT. The CDR3 has 14 residues. The V segment lost 10 bases and the J segment 4 bases; nucleotides outside the gene matches: 8. The CDR3 region has the DNA TGTGCCACCTGCTCCGGACAGGGGAATCAGCCCCAGCATTTT. Translated, it gives CATCSGQGNQPQHF.

The V call is TRBV7-9, the J call TRBJ2-3; D is perhaps TRBD1 (5 bases). V shed 4 bases and J shed 0 bases, with 11 bases lying between them. Germline CDR1 reads SEHNR; CDR2 reads FQNEAQ (reference sequence). The CDR3 extends over 15 amino acids. The CDR3 DNA sequence: TGTGCCAGCAGCTCGCAACAGGATAGCACAGATACGCAGTATTTT. It yields the protein CASSSQQDSTDTQYF. The full variable domain, its missing parts supplied by reference TRBV7-9 and TRBJ2-3, is DTGVSQNPRHKITKRGQNVTFRCDPISEHNRLYWYRQTLGQGPEFLTYFQNEAQLEKSRLLSDRFSAERPKGSFSTLEIQRTEQGDSAMYLCASSSQQDSTDTQYFGPGTRLTVL.

The gene calls are TRBV5-6 and TRBJ2-5, with 7 bases fitting TRBD2. CDR1 SGHDT and CDR2 YYEEEE come from the germline V gene. The trim removed 2 bases at V and 1 base at J, leaving 2 bases unmatched. The CDR3 has 14 residues. Here the CDR3 DNA reads TGTGCCAGCAGCTTAGGGGAGGGCCAAGAGACCCAGTACTTC. Translating it yields CASSLGEGQETQYF.